This T cell receptor beta chain was profiled in a study of blood T cell repertoires in COVID-19. Study-wide context: COVID-19 samples from acute and convalescent phases originated in the United States, Italy and Spain. T cells, B-cell-depleted T cells, or PBMCs provided the cDNA or gDNA that served as material.

In the original processing: Amplified reference gene primers provided the basis for estimating nucleated cell counts. Generated by immunoSEQ multiplex PCR, the TCRdb table keeps only in-frame clones and is missing some. For V, J and clone size, that table is used; D and trimming come from the DNA. The data hold about 230,000 clones, with approximately 85% observed a single time. Per the germline V gene, CDR1 is SGHVS and CDR2 is FQNEAQ. The CDR3 totals 15 residues. Trimming cost V 2 bases and J 4 bases; bases outside gene matches: 7. The sequence came from a man aged 35 to 55 with acute or convalescent COVID-19. Specimen: peripheral blood. The rearrangement uses TRBV7-8 and TRBJ1-2; TRBD1 matches at 7 bases. The CDR3, as DNA: TGTGCCAGCAGCTTAAACGACAGGGCGGGCTATGGCTACACCTTC. It codes for CASSLNDRAGYGYTF.